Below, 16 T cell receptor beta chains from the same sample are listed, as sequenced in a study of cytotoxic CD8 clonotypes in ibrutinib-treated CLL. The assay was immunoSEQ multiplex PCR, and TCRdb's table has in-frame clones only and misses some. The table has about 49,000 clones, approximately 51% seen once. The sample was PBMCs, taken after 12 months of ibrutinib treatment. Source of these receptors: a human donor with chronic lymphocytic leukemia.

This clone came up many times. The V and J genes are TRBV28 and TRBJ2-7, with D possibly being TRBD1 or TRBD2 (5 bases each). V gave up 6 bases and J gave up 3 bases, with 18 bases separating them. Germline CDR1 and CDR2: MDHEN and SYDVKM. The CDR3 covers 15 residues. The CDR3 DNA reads TGTGCCAGCAGCAGACATGGGACGGTGCTCTACGAGCAGTACTTC. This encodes CASSRHGTVLYEQYF.

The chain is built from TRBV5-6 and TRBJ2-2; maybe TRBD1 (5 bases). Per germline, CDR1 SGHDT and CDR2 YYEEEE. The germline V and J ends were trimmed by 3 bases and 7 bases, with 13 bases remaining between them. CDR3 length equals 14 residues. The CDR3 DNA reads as TGTGCCAGCAGCTCTCTCCAGGGTGGCGGGGAGCTGTTTTTT. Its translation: CASSSLQGGGELFF.

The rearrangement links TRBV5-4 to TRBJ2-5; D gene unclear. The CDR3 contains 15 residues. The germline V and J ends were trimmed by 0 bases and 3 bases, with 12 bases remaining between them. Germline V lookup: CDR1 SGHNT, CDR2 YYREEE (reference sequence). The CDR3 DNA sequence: TGTGCCAGCAGCTTGGAATTGGCCACAGAAGAGACCCAGTACTTC. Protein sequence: CASSLELATEETQYF.

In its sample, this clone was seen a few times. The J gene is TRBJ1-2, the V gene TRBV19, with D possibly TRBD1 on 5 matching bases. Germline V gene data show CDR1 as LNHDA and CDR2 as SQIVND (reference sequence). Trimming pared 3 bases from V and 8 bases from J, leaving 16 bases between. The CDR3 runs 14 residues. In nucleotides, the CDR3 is TGTGCCAGTAGTATCCAGACAGCCTCTCCGGGCTACACCTTC. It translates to CASSIQTASPGYTF.

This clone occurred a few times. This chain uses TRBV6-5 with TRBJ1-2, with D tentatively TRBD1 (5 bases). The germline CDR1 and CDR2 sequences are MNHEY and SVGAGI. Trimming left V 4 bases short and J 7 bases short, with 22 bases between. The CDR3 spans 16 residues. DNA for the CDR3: TGTGCCAGCAGTTTGCAAGTCGGGGGAGTATCTGCTGGCTACACCTTC. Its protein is CASSLQVGGVSAGYTF.

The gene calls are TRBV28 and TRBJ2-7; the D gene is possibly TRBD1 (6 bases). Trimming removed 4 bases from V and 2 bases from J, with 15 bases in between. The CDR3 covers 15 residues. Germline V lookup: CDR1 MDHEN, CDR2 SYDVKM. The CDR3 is CASSSWTVRTYEQYF. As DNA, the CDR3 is TGTGCCAGCAGTTCTTGGACAGTACGGACCTACGAGCAGTACTTC.

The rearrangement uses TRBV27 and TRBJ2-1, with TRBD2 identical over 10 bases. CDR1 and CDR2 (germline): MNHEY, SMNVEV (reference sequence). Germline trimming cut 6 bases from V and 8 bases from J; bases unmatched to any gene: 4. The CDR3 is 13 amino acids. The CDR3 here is CASRLAGLHEQFF. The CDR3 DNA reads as TGTGCCAGCAGACTAGCGGGATTGCATGAGCAGTTCTTC.

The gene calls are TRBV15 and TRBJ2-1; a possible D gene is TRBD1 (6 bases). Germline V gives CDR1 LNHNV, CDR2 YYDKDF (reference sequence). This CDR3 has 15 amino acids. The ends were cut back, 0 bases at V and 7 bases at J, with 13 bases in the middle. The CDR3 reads CATSRDRTDRNEQFF. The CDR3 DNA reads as TGTGCCACCAGCAGAGATCGGACAGACCGGAATGAGCAGTTCTTC.

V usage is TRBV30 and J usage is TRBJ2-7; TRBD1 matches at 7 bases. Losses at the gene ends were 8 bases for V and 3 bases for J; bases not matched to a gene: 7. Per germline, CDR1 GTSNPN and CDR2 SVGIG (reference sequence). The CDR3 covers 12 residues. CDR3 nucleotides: TGTGCCCACGAGACAGGGAACTACGAGCAGTACTTC. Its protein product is CAHETGNYEQYF.

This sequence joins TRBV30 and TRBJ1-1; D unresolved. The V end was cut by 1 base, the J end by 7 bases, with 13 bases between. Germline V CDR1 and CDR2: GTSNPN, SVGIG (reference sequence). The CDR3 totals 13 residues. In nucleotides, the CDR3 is TGTGCCTGGAGTGACCGGGCCCCCTTTGAAGCTTTCTTT. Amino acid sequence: CAWSDRAPFEAFF. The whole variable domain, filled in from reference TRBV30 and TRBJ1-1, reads SQTIHQWPATLVQPVGSPLSLECTVEGTSNPNLYWYRQAAGRGLQLLFYSVGIGQISSEVPQNLSASRPQDRQFILSSKKLLLSDSGFYLCAWSDRAPFEAFFGQGTRLTVV.

CDR3 amino acids: CASSDSDHSGTGELFF. As DNA, the CDR3 is TGTGCCAGCAGTGACTCGGATCACTCAGGGACCGGGGAGCTGTTTTTT. The rearrangement uses TRBV6-4 and TRBJ2-2, with a tentative D call TRBD1 (5 bases). The CDR3 runs to 16 residues. In germline, CDR1 is MRHNA, CDR2 SNTAGT. V lost 0 bases to trimming and J lost 5 bases, with 13 bases between them.

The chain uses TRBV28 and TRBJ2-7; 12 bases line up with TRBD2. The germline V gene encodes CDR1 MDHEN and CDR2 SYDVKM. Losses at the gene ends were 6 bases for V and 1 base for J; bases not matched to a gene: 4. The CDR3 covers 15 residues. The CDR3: CASRTTSGSSYEQYF. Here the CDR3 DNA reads TGTGCCAGCAGGACGACTAGCGGGAGTTCCTACGAGCAGTACTTC.

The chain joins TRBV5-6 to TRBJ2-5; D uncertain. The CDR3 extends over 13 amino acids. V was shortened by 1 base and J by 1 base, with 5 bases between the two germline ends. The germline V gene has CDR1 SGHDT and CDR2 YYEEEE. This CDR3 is CASSLKGQETQYF. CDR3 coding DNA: TGTGCCAGCAGCTTGAAGGGCCAAGAGACCCAGTACTTC. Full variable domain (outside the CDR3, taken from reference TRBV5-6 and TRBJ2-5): DAGVTQSPTHLIKTRGQQVTLRCSPKSGHDTVSWYQQALGQGPQFIFQYYEEEERQRGNFPDRFSGHQFPNYSSELNVNALLLGDSALYLCASSLKGQETQYFGPGTRLLVL.

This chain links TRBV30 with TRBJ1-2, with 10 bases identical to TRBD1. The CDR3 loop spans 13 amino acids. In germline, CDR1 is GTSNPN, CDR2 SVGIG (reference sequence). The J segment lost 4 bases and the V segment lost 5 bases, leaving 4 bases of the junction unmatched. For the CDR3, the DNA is TGTGCCTGGTGGGACAGGGGACCCTATGGCTACACCTTC. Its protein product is CAWWDRGPYGYTF.

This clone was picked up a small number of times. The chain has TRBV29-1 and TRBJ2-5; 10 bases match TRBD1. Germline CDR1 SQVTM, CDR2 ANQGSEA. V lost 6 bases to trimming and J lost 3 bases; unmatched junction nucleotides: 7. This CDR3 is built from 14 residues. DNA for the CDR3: TGCAGCGTGGGGGGGGACAGGGGAAAAGAGACCCAGTACTTC. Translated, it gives CSVGGDRGKETQYF.

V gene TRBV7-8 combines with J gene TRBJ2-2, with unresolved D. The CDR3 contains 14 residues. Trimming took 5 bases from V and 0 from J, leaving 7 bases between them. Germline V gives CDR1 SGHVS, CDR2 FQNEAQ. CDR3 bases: TGTGCCAGCAGCCCCTACGCGAACACCGGGGAGCTGTTTTTT. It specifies CASSPYANTGELFF.